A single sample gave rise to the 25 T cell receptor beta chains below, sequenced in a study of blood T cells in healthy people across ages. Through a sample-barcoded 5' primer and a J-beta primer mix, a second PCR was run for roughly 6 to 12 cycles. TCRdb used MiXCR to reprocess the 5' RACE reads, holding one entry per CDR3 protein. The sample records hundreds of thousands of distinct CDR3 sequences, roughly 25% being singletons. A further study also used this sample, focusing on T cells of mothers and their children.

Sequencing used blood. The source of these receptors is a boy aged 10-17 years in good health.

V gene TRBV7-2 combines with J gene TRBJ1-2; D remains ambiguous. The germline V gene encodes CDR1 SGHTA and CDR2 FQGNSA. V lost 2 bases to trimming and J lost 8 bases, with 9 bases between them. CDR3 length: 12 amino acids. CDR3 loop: CASSLLGRGYTF. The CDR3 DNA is TGTGCCAGCAGCTTATTAGGGCGCGGCTACACCTTC.

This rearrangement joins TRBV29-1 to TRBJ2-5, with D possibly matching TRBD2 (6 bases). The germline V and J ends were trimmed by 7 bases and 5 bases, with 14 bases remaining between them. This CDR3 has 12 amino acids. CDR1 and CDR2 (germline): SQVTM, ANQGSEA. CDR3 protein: CSAGLTGETQYF. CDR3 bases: TGCAGCGCGGGACTGACCGGGGAGACCCAGTACTTC.

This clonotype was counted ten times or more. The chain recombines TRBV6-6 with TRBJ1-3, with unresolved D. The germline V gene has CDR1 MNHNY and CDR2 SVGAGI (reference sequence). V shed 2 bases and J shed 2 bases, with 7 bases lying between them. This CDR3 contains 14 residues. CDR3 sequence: CASSYLTAGNTIYF. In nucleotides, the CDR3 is TGTGCCAGCAGTTACCTGACCGCTGGAAACACCATATATTTT.

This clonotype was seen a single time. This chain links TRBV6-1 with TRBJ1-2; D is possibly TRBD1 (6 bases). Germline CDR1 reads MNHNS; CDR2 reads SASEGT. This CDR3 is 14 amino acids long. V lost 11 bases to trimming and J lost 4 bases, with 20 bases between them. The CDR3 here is CAVVLQGAGYGYTF. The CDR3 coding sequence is TGTGCCGTCGTGTTACAGGGCGCCGGCTATGGCTACACCTTC.

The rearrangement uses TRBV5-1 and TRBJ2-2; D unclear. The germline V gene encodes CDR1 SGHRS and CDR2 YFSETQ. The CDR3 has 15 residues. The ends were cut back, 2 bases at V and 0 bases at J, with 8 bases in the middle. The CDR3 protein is CASSLDLANTGELFF. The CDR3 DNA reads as TGCGCCAGCAGCTTAGATCTCGCGAACACCGGGGAGCTGTTTTTT.

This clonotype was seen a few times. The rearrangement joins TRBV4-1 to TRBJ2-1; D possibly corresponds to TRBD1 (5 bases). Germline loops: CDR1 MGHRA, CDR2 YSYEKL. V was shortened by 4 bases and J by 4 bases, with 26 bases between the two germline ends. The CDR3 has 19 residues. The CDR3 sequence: CASSPSPSSPGMSYNEQFF. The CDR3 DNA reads TGCGCCAGCAGCCCGTCCCCCTCAAGTCCAGGGATGTCGTACAATGAGCAGTTCTTC.

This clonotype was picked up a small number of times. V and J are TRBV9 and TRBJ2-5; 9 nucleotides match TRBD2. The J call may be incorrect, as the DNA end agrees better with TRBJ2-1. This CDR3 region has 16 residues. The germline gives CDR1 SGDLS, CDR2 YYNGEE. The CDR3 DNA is TGTGCCAGCAGCGAGACCAGGGGCGGGGGGGCCGGTGAGCAGTTCTTC. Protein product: CASSETRGGGAGEQFF.

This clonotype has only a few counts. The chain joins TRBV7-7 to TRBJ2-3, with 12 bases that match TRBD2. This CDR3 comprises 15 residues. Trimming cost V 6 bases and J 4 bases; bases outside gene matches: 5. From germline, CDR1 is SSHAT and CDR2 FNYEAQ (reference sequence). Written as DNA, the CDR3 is TGTGCCAGCAGACGTCTAGCGGGGGGGGCAGATACGCAGTATTTT. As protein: CASRRLAGGADTQYF.

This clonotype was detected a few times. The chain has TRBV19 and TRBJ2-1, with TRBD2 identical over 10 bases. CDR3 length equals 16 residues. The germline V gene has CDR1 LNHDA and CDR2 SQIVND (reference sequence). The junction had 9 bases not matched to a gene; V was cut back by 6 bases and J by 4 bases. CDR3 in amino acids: CASSRTGLAAYNEQFF. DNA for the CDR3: TGTGCCAGTAGCCGAACTGGACTAGCGGCTTACAATGAGCAGTTCTTC.

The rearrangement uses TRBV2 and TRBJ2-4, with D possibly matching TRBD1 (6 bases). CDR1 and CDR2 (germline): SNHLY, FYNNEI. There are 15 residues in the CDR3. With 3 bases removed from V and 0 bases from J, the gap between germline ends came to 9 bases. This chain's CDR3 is CASSEGAPAKNIQYF. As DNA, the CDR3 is TGTGCCAGCAGTGAGGGGGCGCCAGCCAAAAACATTCAGTACTTC. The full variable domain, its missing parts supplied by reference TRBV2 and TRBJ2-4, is EPEVTQTPSHQVTQMGQEVILRCVPISNHLYFYWYRQILGQKVEFLVSFYNNEISEKSEIFDDQFSVERPDGSNFTLKIRSTKLEDSAMYFCASSEGAPAKNIQYFGAGTRLSVL.

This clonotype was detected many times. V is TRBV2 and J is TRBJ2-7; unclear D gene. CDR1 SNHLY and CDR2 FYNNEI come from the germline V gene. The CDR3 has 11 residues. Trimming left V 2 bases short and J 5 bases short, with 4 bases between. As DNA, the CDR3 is TGTGCCAGCAGTGAAAGTCACGAGCAGTACTTC. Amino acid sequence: CASSESHEQYF.

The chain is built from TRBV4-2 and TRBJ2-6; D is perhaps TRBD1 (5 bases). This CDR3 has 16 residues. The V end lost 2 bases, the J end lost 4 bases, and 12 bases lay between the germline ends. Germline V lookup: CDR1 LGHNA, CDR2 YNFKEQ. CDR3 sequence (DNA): TGTGCCAGCAGCCAACCTGACAGATCGGGGGCCAACGTCCTGACTTTC. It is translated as CASSQPDRSGANVLTF.

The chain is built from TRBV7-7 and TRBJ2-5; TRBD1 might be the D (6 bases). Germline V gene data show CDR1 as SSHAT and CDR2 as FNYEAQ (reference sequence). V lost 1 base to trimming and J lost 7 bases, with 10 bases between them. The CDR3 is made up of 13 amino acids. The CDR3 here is CASSLDRVGTQYF. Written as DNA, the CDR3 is TGTGCCAGCAGCTTAGACAGGGTGGGGACCCAGTACTTC.

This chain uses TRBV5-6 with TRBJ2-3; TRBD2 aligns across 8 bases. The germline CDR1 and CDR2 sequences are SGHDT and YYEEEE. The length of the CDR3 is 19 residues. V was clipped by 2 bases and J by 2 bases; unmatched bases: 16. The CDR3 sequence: CASSFPAGGSLRDTDTQYF. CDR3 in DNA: TGTGCCAGCAGCTTCCCCGCGGGGGGCAGCCTCCGTGACACAGATACGCAGTATTTT. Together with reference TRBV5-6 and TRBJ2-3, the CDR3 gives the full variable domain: DAGVTQSPTHLIKTRGQQVTLRCSPKSGHDTVSWYQQALGQGPQFIFQYYEEEERQRGNFPDRFSGHQFPNYSSELNVNALLLGDSALYLCASSFPAGGSLRDTDTQYFGPGTRLTVL.

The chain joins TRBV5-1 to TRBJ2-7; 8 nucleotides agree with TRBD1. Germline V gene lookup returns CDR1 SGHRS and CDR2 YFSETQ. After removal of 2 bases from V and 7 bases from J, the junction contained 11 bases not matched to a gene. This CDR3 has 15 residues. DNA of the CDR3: TGCGCCAGCAGCTTACGGCCAGGGGGCGCGGATGAGCAGTACTTC. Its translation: CASSLRPGGADEQYF.

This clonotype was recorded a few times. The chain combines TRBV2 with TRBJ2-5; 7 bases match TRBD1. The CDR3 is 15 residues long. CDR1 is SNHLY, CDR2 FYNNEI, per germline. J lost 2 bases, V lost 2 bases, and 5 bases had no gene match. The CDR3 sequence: CASSELGTEQETQYF. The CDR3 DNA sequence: TGTGCCAGCAGTGAATTAGGGACAGAGCAAGAGACCCAGTACTTC.

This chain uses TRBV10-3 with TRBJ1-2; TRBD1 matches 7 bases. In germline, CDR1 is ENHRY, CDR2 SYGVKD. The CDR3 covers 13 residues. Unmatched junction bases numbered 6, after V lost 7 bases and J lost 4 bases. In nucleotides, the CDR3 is TGTGCCATCATAGGGGACAGCGCCTATGGCTACACCTTC. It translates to CAIIGDSAYGYTF.

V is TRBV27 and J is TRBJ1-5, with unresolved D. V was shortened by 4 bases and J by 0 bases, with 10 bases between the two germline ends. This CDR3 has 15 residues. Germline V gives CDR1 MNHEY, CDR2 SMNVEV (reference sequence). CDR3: CASSWARYSNQPQHF. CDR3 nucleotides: TGTGCCAGCAGTTGGGCCAGATATAGCAATCAGCCCCAGCATTTT.

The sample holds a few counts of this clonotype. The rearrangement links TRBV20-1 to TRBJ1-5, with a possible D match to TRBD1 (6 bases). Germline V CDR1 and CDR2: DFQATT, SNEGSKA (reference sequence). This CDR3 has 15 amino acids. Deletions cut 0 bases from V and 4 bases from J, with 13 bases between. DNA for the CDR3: TGCAGTGCTAGAGATCGGGGGGGCCATAATCAGCCCCAGCATTTT. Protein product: CSARDRGGHNQPQHF.

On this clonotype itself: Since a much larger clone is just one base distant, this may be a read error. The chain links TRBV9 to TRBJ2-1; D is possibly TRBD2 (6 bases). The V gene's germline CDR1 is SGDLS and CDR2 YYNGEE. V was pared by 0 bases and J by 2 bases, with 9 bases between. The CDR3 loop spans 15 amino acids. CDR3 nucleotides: TGTGCCAGCAGCGTAGACGGGGGAACCTACAATGAGCAGTTCTTC. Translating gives CASSVDGGTYNEQFF. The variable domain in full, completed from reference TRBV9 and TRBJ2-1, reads DSGVTQTPKHLITATGQRVTLRCSPRSGDLSVYWYQQSLDQGLQFLIQYYNGEERAKGNILERFSAQQFPDLHSELNLSSLELGDSALYFCASSVDGGTYNEQFFGPGTRLTVL.

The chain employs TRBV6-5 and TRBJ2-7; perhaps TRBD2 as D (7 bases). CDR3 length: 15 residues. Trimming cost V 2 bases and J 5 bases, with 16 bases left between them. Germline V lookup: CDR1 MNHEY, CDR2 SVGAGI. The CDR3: CASSYGGHGLDEQYF. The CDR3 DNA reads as TGTGCCAGCAGTTACGGGGGACACGGACTAGACGAGCAGTACTTC.

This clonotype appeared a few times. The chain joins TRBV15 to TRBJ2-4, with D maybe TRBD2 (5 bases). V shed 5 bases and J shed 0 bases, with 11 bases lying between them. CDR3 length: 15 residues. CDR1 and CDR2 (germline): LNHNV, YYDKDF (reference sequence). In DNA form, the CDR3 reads TGTGCCACCAGCGGAGGATGGTTAGCCAAAAACATTCAGTACTTC. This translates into CATSGGWLAKNIQYF.

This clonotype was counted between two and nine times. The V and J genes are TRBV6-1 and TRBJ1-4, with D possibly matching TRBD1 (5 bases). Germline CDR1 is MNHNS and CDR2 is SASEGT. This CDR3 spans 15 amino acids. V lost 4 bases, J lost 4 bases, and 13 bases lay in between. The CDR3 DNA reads TGTGCCAGCAGTGCGGGACGGCCGATTAATGAAAAACTGTTTTTT. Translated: CASSAGRPINEKLFF.

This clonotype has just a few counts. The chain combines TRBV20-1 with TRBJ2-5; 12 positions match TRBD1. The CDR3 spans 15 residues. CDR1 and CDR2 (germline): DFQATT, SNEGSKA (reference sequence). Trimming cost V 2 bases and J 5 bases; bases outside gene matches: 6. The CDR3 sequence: CSARSGTGGVETQYF. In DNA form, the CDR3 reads TGCAGTGCTAGATCCGGGACAGGGGGCGTGGAGACCCAGTACTTC.

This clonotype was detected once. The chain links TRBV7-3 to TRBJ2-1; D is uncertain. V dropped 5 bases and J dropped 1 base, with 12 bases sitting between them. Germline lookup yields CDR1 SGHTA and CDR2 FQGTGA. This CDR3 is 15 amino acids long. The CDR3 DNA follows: TGTGCCAGCAGCCCATACTTCCAGTCCTACAATGAGCAGTTCTTC. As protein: CASSPYFQSYNEQFF.